The present T cell receptor beta chain was sequenced within a study of cytomegalovirus exposure and HLA in healthy donors. Primers included in the PCR were 60 Vbeta and 13 Jbeta primers. Clones were read by immunoSEQ multiplex PCR, and TCRdb kept only the in-frame ones, dropping some. The table records some 140,000 clones, around 9% of them present only once. Study outcomes and limitations: In a later analysis, V- and J-gene trimming of beta chains associated with a DCLRE1C missense variant, replicated independently. Relative to the 666-donor mean, N-insertions were reportedly fewer in an Asian-associated ancestry cluster in a later analysis. For most TCR beta V segments, an earlier analysis put the productive rate at about 87% or about 30% of the time.

For this clone: The antigen is unknown.

The specimen sequenced was PBMCs. The TCR comes from a woman aged 40 to 50 in good health and CMV-seropositive.

This CDR3 is CSVEGGQGIVETQYF. Here the CDR3 DNA reads TGCAGCGTTGAAGGCGGACAGGGGATCGTAGAGACCCAGTACTTC. This chain links TRBV29-1 with TRBJ2-5; 9 nucleotides agree with TRBD1. In germline, CDR1 is SQVTM, CDR2 ANQGSEA. The CDR3 runs 15 residues. V shed 1 base, J shed 4 bases, and the junction held 7 bases outside the gene matches. The full variable domain, with the rest looked up from reference TRBV29-1 and TRBJ2-5, is SAVISQKPSRDICQRGTSLTIQCQVDSQVTMMFWYRQQPGQSLTLIATANQGSEATYESGFVIDKFPISRPNLTFSTLTVSNMSPEDSSIYLCSVEGGQGIVETQYFGPGTRLLVL.